The entry below gives a single T cell receptor beta chain sequence along with its context. Additional DNA sequences in this sample encode the identical CDR3. Original methodology: Amplification with reference gene primers provided the estimates of nucleated cell counts. Profiled with immunoSEQ multiplex PCR; TCRdb holds only in-frame clones, not every one. That table furnishes V, J and clone size, whereas the DNA furnished D and trimming. In the table there are under 300,000 clones, under 90% of which are singletons. Germline CDR1 SGHVS, CDR2 FQNEAQ. The ends lost 3 bases at V and 2 bases at J; junction bases unmatched: 5. The CDR3 sequence is 16 residues long. These data come from a study of blood T cell repertoires in COVID-19.

The clonotype comes from an older woman with active or convalescent COVID-19. This chain joins TRBV7-8 and TRBJ1-1; 11 positions match TRBD1. Sequenced input: peripheral blood. This chain's CDR3 is CASSLRDRGSNTEAFF. CDR3 coding DNA: TGTGCCAGCAGCTTGCGGGACAGGGGGAGTAACACTGAAGCTTTCTTT. Full variable domain (missing parts from reference TRBV7-8 and TRBJ1-1): GAGVSQSPRYKVAKRGQDVALRCDPISGHVSLFWYQQALGQGPEFLTYFQNEAQLDKSGLPSDRFFAERPEGSVSTLKIQRTQQEDSAVYLCASSLRDRGSNTEAFFGQGTRLTVV.